The 20 T cell receptor beta chains reported below all come from one sample, sequenced in a study of identical twins. TCRdb used MiXCR to reprocess the 5' RACE reads, holding one entry per CDR3 protein. The sample lists 700,000 to 950,000 distinct CDR3 sequences; around 12% were seen once. In addition, the sample was reused for a study of yellow fever vaccine responses in identical twins.

Sequencing was performed on PBMCs. Source of these receptors: a woman aged 18 to 35 in good health.

This clonotype was detected only a few times. The V call is TRBV20-1, the J call TRBJ2-2; 16 nucleotides agree with TRBD2. The CDR3 covers 19 residues. Germline V gene sequence: CDR1 DFQATT, CDR2 SNEGSKA (reference sequence). V gave up 0 bases and J gave up 0 bases; unmatched junction bases: 4. The CDR3 nucleotides are TGCAGTGCTAGAGATGGGACTAGCGGGGGGGTATCGAACACCGGGGAGCTGTTTTTT. Protein sequence: CSARDGTSGGVSNTGELFF.

This clonotype was detected many times. V usage is TRBV28 and J usage is TRBJ2-5; no reliable D call. Germline CDR1 is MDHEN and CDR2 is SYDVKM. Trimming removed 6 bases from V and 1 base from J, with 12 bases in between. The CDR3 contains 14 residues. CDR3: CASSPEARQETQYF. The CDR3 nucleotides read TGTGCCAGCAGCCCCGAAGCTCGCCAAGAGACCCAGTACTTC.

This clonotype was seen a handful of times. The V and J genes are TRBV21-1 and TRBJ2-5. TRBV21-1 is noted as a pseudogene. CDR3 length equals 13 residues. The CDR3: CASSNVGRETQYF. The CDR3 region has the DNA TGTGCCAGCAGCAACGTGGGTCGAGAGACCCAGTACTTC.

The V gene is TRBV7-2, the J gene TRBJ2-3; D is uncertain. V was cut by 5 bases and J by 6 bases, with 12 bases left in between. CDR1 is SGHTA, CDR2 FQGNSA, per germline. This CDR3 spans 13 amino acids. This chain's CDR3 is CASSTRHIDTQYF. The CDR3 DNA is TGTGCCAGCAGCACCAGACATATTGATACGCAGTATTTT.

CDR3 sequence (DNA): TGTGCCAGCAGTCAGACAGGGGGCTGGCCCGGGGAGCTGTTTTTT. Amino acid sequence: CASSQTGGWPGELFF. The chain links TRBV6-1 to TRBJ2-2; 10 bases align to TRBD1. The CDR3 has 15 residues. The germline CDR1 and CDR2 sequences are MNHNS and SASEGT. The V segment lost 5 bases and the J segment 6 bases; nucleotides outside the gene matches: 6.

The chain carries TRBV9 and TRBJ1-1; D is ambiguous. CDR1 and CDR2 from the germline V gene are SGDLS and YYNGEE. CDR3 length equals 14 residues. V shed 0 bases and J shed 4 bases, with 10 bases lying between them. The CDR3 here is CASSVEDLGTEAFF. The CDR3 DNA sequence: TGTGCCAGCAGCGTAGAAGACTTAGGCACTGAAGCTTTCTTT.

The V gene is TRBV5-1, the J gene TRBJ2-1; 9 bases fit TRBD1. The CDR3 sequence is 15 residues long. Germline CDR1 and CDR2: SGHRS and YFSETQ. The V segment lost 0 bases and the J segment 5 bases; nucleotides outside the gene matches: 3. The CDR3 DNA is TGCGCCAGCAGCTTGGGGGACAGGGACAACAATGAGCAGTTCTTC. Its protein product is CASSLGDRDNNEQFF. Full variable domain (missing parts from reference TRBV5-1 and TRBJ2-1): KAGVTQTPRYLIKTRGQQVTLSCSPISGHRSVSWYQQTPGQGLQFLFEYFSETQRNKGNFPGRFSGRQFSNSRSEMNVSTLELGDSALYLCASSLGDRDNNEQFFGPGTRLTVL.

This rearrangement joins TRBV24-1 to TRBJ2-1, with 7 positions matching TRBD2. This CDR3 has 17 residues. Germline V gene data show CDR1 as KGHDR and CDR2 as SFDVKD. J gave up 2 bases and V 3 bases, and 9 bases lay outside the gene matches. The CDR3 region is CATSDVSGAGAYNEQFF. CDR3 coding DNA: TGTGCCACCAGTGATGTCAGCGGGGCGGGGGCCTACAATGAGCAGTTCTTC.

The V call is TRBV10-2, the J call TRBJ2-7; 9 bases are a match to TRBD1. V shed 2 bases, J shed 5 bases, and the junction held 7 bases outside the gene matches. The CDR3 is 15 amino acids. In germline, CDR1 is WSHSY, CDR2 SAAADI. CDR3 residues: CASSELGQGKDEQYF. In nucleotides, the CDR3 is TGCGCCAGCAGTGAGCTGGGACAGGGAAAGGACGAGCAGTACTTC.

This rearrangement joins TRBV7-8 to TRBJ2-3; 9 positions match TRBD2. The V and J ends lost 5 bases and 0 bases, in that order; junction bases with no gene match: 6. This CDR3 region has 16 residues. Germline CDR1 is SGHVS and CDR2 is FQNEAQ. The CDR3 DNA reads as TGTGCCAGCAGCGTAGATAGCGGGGGTAGCACAGATACGCAGTATTTT. Translation: CASSVDSGGSTDTQYF.

This clonotype was seen more than once but under ten times. The J gene is TRBJ2-2, the V gene TRBV7-2; the match to TRBD1 covers 7 bases. The CDR3 extends over 14 amino acids. Germline lookup yields CDR1 SGHTA and CDR2 FQGNSA. The V and J ends lost 4 bases and 4 bases, in that order; junction bases with no gene match: 3. The CDR3 nucleotides are TGTGCCAGCAGCTCACAGGGGATCACCGGGGAGCTGTTTTTT. This translates into CASSSQGITGELFF.

The V call is TRBV5-1, the J call TRBJ2-2, with D tentatively TRBD2 (6 bases). V gave up 0 bases and J gave up 5 bases, with 20 bases separating them. From germline, CDR1 is SGHRS and CDR2 YFSETQ. The CDR3 totals 18 residues. The CDR3 bases are TGCGCCAGCAGCTTGGCCGGCGGGACCTCAAGCGGGACCGGGGAGCTGTTTTTT. Protein: CASSLAGGTSSGTGELFF.

The table lists this clonotype with a few counts. The V call is TRBV2, the J call TRBJ2-2; 7 nucleotides line up with TRBD1. This CDR3 has 15 residues. Germline values: CDR1 SNHLY, CDR2 FYNNEI. V dropped 5 bases and J dropped 6; count of bases not matched to a gene: 9. The CDR3 region has the DNA TGTGCCAGCAGTCAGACAGGGCCTATTGCCGGGGAGCTGTTTTTT. It specifies CASSQTGPIAGELFF.

The chain carries TRBV9 and TRBJ2-1; possibly TRBD1 or TRBD2 for D (5 bases each). Germline V gene sequence: CDR1 SGDLS, CDR2 YYNGEE. The CDR3 consists of 14 residues. Trimming left V 5 bases short and J 7 bases short, with 16 bases between. CDR3 amino acids: CASRSGPGANEQFF. As DNA, the CDR3 is TGTGCCAGCAGGTCGGGACCGGGTGCGAATGAGCAGTTCTTC.

This clonotype appeared many times. The V call is TRBV12-3 or TRBV12-4, the J call TRBJ1-1, with 9 positions matching TRBD1. V was pared by 3 bases and J by 4 bases, with 6 bases of the junction left unmatched. This CDR3 spans 15 amino acids. CDR3 in amino acids: CASSLKDRGGTEAFF. CDR3 nucleotide sequence: TGTGCCAGCAGTTTGAAGGACAGGGGTGGCACTGAAGCTTTCTTT.

This clonotype was seen a few times. The chain combines TRBV5-4 with TRBJ2-5, with TRBD2 matching over 10 bases. The germline gives CDR1 SGHNT, CDR2 YYREEE (reference sequence). CDR3 size: 16 residues. J gave up 1 base and V 3 bases, and 6 bases lay outside the gene matches. In nucleotides, the CDR3 is TGTGCCAGCAGCTCCCTAGCGGGAGTATCCCAAGAGACCCAGTACTTC. Protein sequence: CASSSLAGVSQETQYF.

This clonotype was detected only a few times. The CDR3 sequence: CAISKGGTENTEAFF. The CDR3 nucleotides are TGTGCCATCAGCAAAGGTGGGACAGAGAACACTGAAGCTTTCTTT. The V and J genes are TRBV10-3 and TRBJ1-1; 7 positions agree with TRBD1. Germline CDR1 and CDR2: ENHRY and SYGVKD. J gave up 1 base and V 6 bases, and 8 bases lay outside the gene matches. The length of the CDR3 is 15 residues.

The chain joins TRBV2 to TRBJ2-1, with 13 bases lining up with TRBD2. After removal of 6 bases from V and 8 bases from J, the junction contained 7 bases not matched to a gene. This CDR3 region has 15 residues. In germline, CDR1 is SNHLY, CDR2 FYNNEI. The CDR3 region is CASRGTSGGAHEQFF. The DNA of the CDR3 is TGTGCCAGCAGGGGAACTAGCGGGGGGGCCCATGAGCAGTTCTTC.

V usage is TRBV5-1 and J usage is TRBJ2-1; 9 bases are shared with TRBD1. CDR1 and CDR2 from the germline V gene are SGHRS and YFSETQ. V was pared by 0 bases and J by 10 bases, with 5 bases of the junction left unmatched. This CDR3 contains 14 residues. CDR3 protein: CASSLVAGTGEQFF. The CDR3 DNA sequence: TGCGCCAGCAGCTTGGTCGCCGGGACAGGGGAGCAGTTCTTC.

This clonotype was found a few times. CDR3 nucleotides: TGTGCCAGCAGCCCAGACGCAGGGGCGCAATCCTACGAGCAGTACTTC. Encoded protein: CASSPDAGAQSYEQYF. The J gene is TRBJ2-7, the V gene TRBV9; a weak D match, TRBD1 (6 bases). The CDR3 length is 16 residues. V shed 4 bases and J shed 1 base, with 18 bases lying between them. Per germline, CDR1 SGDLS and CDR2 YYNGEE.